The 8 T cell receptor beta chains in this list originate from one sample, sequenced in a study of T cell repertoires in cytomegalovirus infection. Using its own MiXCR run on the reads, TCRdb lists one record per CDR3 protein. There are almost 300,000 distinct CDR3 sequences in the sample; around 9.6% occur only once, and approximately 2.3% lies in the top ten. Sequencing was performed on PBMCs. The receptors originated from a human donor in good health (CMV status not recorded). Some clones in this sample may be carry-over from other donors' samples.

This chain connects TRBV9 to TRBJ1-6, with 7 nucleotides matching TRBD1. The germline V gene encodes CDR1 SGDLS and CDR2 YYNGEE. Unmatched junction bases numbered 10, after V lost 3 bases and J lost 7 bases. The CDR3 spans 16 residues. The CDR3 loop reads CASSEGEGAQNSPLHF. The CDR3, as DNA: TGTGCCAGCAGCGAAGGTGAGGGGGCGCAGAATTCACCCCTCCACTTT.

As to this clonotype: Possible read error: a much larger clone is one base away. The gene calls are TRBV6-2 or TRBV6-3 and TRBJ2-2, with 8 bases fitting TRBD2. This CDR3 has 15 amino acids. V shed 6 bases, J shed 5 bases, and the junction held 8 bases outside the gene matches. CDR1 and CDR2 from the germline V gene are MNHEY and SVGEGT. The CDR3 is CASRTSGGFTGELFF. CDR3 coding DNA: TGTGCCAGCAGAACCAGCGGGGGCTTTACCGGGGAGCTGTTTTTT.

At least ten counts were recorded for this clonotype. The chain has TRBV7-2 and TRBJ1-2; D remains ambiguous. Per the germline V gene, CDR1 is SGHTA and CDR2 is FQGNSA. There are 12 residues in the CDR3. V was cut by 1 base and J by 4 bases, with 4 bases left in between. Here the CDR3 reads CASSLDRYGYTF. CDR3 nucleotide sequence: TGTGCCAGCAGCTTAGACCGCTATGGCTACACCTTC.

The chain uses TRBV20-1 and TRBJ2-5; TRBD2 agrees at 9 bases. The CDR3 has 13 residues. Germline V gene data show CDR1 as DFQATT and CDR2 as SNEGSKA (reference sequence). The trim removed 6 bases at V and 3 bases at J, leaving 5 bases unmatched. As DNA, the CDR3 is TGCAGTGCCCCGGGACTAGCCAAAGAGACCCAGTACTTC. Translated: CSAPGLAKETQYF.

This clonotype was seen many times. This chain uses TRBV7-2 with TRBJ2-1; 7 nucleotides line up with TRBD2. V lost 5 bases, J lost 3 bases, and 4 bases stayed unmatched. Germline loops: CDR1 SGHTA, CDR2 FQGNSA. The length of the CDR3 is 14 residues. CDR3 in amino acids: CASSLRGGYNEQFF. In nucleotides, the CDR3 is TGTGCCAGCAGCCTCCGCGGGGGCTACAATGAGCAGTTCTTC. The whole variable domain, remainder taken from reference TRBV7-2 and TRBJ2-1, is GAGVSQSPSNKVTEKGKDVELRCDPISGHTALYWYRQSLGQGLEFLIYFQGNSAPDKSGLPSDRFSAERTGGSVSTLTIQRTQQEDSAVYLCASSLRGGYNEQFFGPGTRLTVL.

This clonotype was recorded many times. V usage is TRBV29-1 and J usage is TRBJ1-1; 8 bases are a match to TRBD1. The CDR3 contains 14 residues. Trimming removed 1 base from V and 5 bases from J; junction bases left unmatched: 6. Germline CDR1 is SQVTM and CDR2 is ANQGSEA. CDR3 in DNA: TGCAGCGTTGAAGGAGGCAGGGGGCTTACTGAAGCTTTCTTT. It codes for CSVEGGRGLTEAFF.

The chain links TRBV29-1 to TRBJ1-1; weak D call: TRBD1 (5 bases). The CDR3 has 17 amino acids. Between the trimmed V and J ends, which lost 2 bases and 1 base, there was a span of 20 bases. Germline V lookup: CDR1 SQVTM, CDR2 ANQGSEA. The CDR3, as DNA: TGCAGCGTTGAACGGAGCGGCAGGGTGAGTGGGAACACTGAAGCTTTCTTT. This translates into CSVERSGRVSGNTEAFF.

In this sample, this clonotype turned up many times. In nucleotides, the CDR3 is TGTGCCAGCAGGCGGGGGAGCTACGAGCAGTACGTC. Residues: CASRRGSYEQYV. The chain couples TRBV6-6 to TRBJ2-7; 7 bases agree with TRBD2. Germline lookup yields CDR1 MNHNY and CDR2 SVGAGI (reference sequence). This CDR3 comprises 12 residues. V lost 6 bases, J lost 3 bases, and 2 bases stayed unmatched.